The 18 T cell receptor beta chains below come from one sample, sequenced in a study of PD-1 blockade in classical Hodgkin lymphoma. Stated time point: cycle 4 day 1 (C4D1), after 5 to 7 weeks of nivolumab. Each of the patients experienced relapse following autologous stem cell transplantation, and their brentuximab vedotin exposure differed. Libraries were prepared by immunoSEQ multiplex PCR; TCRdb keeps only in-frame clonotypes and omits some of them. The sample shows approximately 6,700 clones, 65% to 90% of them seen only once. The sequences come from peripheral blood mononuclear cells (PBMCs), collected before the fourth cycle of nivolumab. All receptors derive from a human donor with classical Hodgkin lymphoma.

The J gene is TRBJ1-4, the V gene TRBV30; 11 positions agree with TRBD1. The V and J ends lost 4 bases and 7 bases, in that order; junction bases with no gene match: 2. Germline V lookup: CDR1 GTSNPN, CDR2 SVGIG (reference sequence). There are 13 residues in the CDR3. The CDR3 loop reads CAWKGQGGEKLFF. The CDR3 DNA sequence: TGTGCCTGGAAGGGACAGGGGGGTGAAAAACTGTTTTTT. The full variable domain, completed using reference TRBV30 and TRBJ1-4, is SQTIHQWPATLVQPVGSPLSLECTVEGTSNPNLYWYRQAAGRGLQLLFYSVGIGQISSEVPQNLSASRPQDRQFILSSKKLLLSDSGFYLCAWKGQGGEKLFFGSGTQLSVL.

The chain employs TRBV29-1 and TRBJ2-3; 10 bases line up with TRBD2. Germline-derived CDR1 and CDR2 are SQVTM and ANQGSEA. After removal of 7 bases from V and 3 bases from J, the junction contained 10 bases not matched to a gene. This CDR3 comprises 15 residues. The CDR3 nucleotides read TGCAGCGGGCGGTCTAGCGGGAGAAAGACAGATACGCAGTATTTT. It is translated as CSGRSSGRKTDTQYF.

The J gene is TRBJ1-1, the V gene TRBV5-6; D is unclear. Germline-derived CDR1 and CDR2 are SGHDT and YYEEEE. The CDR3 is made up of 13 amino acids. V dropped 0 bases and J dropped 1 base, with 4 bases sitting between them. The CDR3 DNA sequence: TGTGCCAGCAGCTTGGCCAGGAACACTGAAGCTTTCTTT. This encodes CASSLARNTEAFF.

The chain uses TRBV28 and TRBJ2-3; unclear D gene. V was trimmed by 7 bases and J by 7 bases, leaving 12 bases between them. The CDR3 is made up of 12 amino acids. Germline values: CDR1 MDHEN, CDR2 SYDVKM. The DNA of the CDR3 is TGTGCCAGCAACACCAAGAAAAATACGCAGTATTTT. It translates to CASNTKKNTQYF.

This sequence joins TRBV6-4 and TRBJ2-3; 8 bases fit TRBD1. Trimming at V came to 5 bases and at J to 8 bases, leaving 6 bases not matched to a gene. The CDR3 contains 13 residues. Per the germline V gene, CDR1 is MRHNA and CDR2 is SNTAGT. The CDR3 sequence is CASSTGQGGTQYF. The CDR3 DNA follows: TGTGCCAGCAGTACCGGACAGGGCGGTACGCAGTATTTT.

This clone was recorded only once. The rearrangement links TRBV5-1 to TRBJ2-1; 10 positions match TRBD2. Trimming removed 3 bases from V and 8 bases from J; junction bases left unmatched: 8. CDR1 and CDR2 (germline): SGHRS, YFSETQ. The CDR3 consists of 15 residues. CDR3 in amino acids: CASSYSGGMGDEQFF. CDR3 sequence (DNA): TGCGCCAGCAGCTATAGCGGGGGGATGGGGGATGAGCAGTTCTTC.

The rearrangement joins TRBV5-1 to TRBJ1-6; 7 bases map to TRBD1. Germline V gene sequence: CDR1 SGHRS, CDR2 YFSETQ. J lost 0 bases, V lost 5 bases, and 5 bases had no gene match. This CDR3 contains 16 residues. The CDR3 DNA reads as TGCGCCAGCAGGCCAGGGGGGAGCTCCTATAATTCACCCCTCCACTTT. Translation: CASRPGGSSYNSPLHF. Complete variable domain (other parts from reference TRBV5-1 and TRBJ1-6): KAGVTQTPRYLIKTRGQQVTLSCSPISGHRSVSWYQQTPGQGLQFLFEYFSETQRNKGNFPGRFSGRQFSNSRSEMNVSTLELGDSALYLCASRPGGSSYNSPLHFGNGTRLTVT.

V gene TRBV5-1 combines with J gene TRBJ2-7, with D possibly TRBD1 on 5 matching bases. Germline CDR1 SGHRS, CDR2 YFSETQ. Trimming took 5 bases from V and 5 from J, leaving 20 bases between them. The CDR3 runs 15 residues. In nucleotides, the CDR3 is TGCGCCAGCAGATCACCTCAGGCAGGGCCAAACGAGCAGTACGTC. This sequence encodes CASRSPQAGPNEQYV.

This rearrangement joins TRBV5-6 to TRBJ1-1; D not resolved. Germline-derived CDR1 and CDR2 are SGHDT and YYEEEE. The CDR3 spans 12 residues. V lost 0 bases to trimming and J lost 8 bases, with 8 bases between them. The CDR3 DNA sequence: TGTGCCAGCAGCTTGGTGGGTAGGGAAGCTTTCTTT. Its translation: CASSLVGREAFF.

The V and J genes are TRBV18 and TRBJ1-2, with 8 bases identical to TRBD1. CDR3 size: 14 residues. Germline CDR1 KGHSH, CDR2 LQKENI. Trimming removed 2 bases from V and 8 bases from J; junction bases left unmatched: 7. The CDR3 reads CASSPTTGGEGYTF. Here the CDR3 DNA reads TGTGCCAGCTCACCAACAACAGGGGGGGAAGGCTACACCTTC.

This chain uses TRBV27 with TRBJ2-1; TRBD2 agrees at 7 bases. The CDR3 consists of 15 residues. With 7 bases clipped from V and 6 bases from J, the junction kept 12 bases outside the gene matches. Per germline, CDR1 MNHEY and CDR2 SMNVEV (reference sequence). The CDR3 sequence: CASTLSGYRTNEQFF. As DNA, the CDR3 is TGTGCCAGCACCCTTAGCGGGTACCGGACCAATGAGCAGTTCTTC.

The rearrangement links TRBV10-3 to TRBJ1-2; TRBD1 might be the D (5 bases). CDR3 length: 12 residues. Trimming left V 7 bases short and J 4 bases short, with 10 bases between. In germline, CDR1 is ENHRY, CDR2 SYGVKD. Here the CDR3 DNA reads TGTGCCATCAACGACGGGGGCTATGGCTACACCTTC. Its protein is CAINDGGYGYTF.

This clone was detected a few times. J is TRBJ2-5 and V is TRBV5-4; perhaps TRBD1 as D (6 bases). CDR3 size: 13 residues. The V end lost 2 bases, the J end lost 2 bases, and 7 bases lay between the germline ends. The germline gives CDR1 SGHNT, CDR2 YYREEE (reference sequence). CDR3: CASSFGQQETQYF. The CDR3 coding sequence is TGTGCCAGCAGCTTCGGACAGCAAGAGACCCAGTACTTC.

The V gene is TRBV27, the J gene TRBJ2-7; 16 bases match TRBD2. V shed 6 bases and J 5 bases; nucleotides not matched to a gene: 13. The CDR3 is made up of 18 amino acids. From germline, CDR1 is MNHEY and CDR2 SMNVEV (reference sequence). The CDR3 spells CASSLTAGTSGRAHEQYV. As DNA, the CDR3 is TGTGCCAGCAGCCTCACGGCCGGGACTAGCGGGAGGGCCCACGAGCAGTACGTC.

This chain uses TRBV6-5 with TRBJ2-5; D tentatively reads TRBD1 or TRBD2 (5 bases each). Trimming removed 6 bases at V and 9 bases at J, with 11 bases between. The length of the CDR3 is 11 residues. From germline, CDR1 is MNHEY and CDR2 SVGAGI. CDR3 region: CASRQLGAQYF. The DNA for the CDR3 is TGTGCCAGCAGGCAGTTGGGGGCCCAGTACTTC.

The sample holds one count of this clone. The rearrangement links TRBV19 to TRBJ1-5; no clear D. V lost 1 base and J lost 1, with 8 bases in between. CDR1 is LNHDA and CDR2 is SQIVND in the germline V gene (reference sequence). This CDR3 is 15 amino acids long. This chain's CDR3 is CASSIGVWSNQPQHF. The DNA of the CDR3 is TGTGCCAGTAGTATAGGGGTTTGGAGCAATCAGCCCCAGCATTTT.

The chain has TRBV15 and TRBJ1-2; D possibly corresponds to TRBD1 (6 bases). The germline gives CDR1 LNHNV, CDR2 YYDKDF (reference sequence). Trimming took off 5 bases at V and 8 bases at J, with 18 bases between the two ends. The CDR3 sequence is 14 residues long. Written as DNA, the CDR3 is TGTGCCACCAGCCTAGGCCTACAGGGATGGGGCTACACCTTC. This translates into CATSLGLQGWGYTF.

CDR3 in amino acids: CASSLPSGPEQYV. CDR3 nucleotide sequence: TGTGCCAGCAGCTTACCATCAGGGCCCGAGCAGTACGTC. J is TRBJ2-7 and V is TRBV7-9; a weak D match, TRBD1 (5 bases). Trimming removed 2 bases at V and 6 bases at J, with 11 bases between. The CDR3 sequence is 13 residues long. The V gene's germline CDR1 is SEHNR and CDR2 FQNEAQ (reference sequence).